This TCR beta chain was obtained from a study of beta chain features in type 1 diabetes. This clone was observed a handful of times. Germline V gives CDR1 SGHTA, CDR2 FQGTGA. The CDR3 is 13 amino acids. Trimming stripped 5 bases from V and 5 bases from J, with 10 bases between. Every isolated RNA sample was fully reverse transcribed, so sequencing captured expressed TCRB transcripts. Sequencing was performed with immunoSEQ multiplex PCR; in TCRdb, only in-frame clones are kept and a portion is missing. The sample consists of around 400,000 clones, roughly 16% of them appearing once. The sequence was obtained from a woman aged 18-30 years in good health. Sequencing was carried out using naive CD4+ T cells from blood. This chain uses TRBV7-3 with TRBJ2-1; tentative D call: TRBD1 (5 bases). The CDR3 reads CASSPQGNNEQFF. The CDR3 DNA follows: TGTGCCAGCAGCCCCCAGGGTAACAATGAGCAGTTCTTC.